Listed below are T cell receptor beta chains from one sample, sequenced in a study of blood T cell repertoires in COVID-19. The protocol was immunoSEQ multiplex PCR, while the TCRdb copy is restricted to in-frame clones and leaves out a portion. The sample has some 490,000 clones; roughly nine tenths are singletons. Input material: PBMCs or T cells enriched from blood (not recorded which). These TCRs come from a woman in her fifties or sixties who had recovered from COVID-19. Both conserved end residues are part of each CDR3. A D gene is named only where the DNA matches it firmly. The size field is filled for only some rows; it gives once, few, many or a size class.

abundance: .
j_gene: TRBJ1-4
v_gene: TRBV27
d_gene: TRBD1
CDR3nt: TGTGCCAGCAGTAGGCGACAGGGGCCTGCAACTAATGAAAAACTGTTTTTT
CDR3aa: CASSRRQGPATNEKLFF

abundance: .
j_gene: TRBJ1-5
v_gene: TRBV9
d_gene: TRBD1
CDR3nt: TGTGCCAGCAGCGTAGGACAGGGACGCAATCAGCCCCAGCATTTT
CDR3aa: CASSVGQGRNQPQHF

abundance: .
j_gene: TRBJ1-5
v_gene: TRBV5-1
d_gene: .
CDR3nt: TGCGCCAGCAGTCCTGGACATGTTAGCAATCAGCCCCAGCATTTT
CDR3aa: CASSPGHVSNQPQHF

abundance: .
j_gene: TRBJ2-1
v_gene: TRBV24-1
d_gene: TRBD1
CDR3nt: TGTGCCCCGGGGACAGGCCACTCCTACAATGAGCAGTTCTTC
CDR3aa: CAPGTGHSYNEQFF

abundance: .
j_gene: TRBJ1-6
v_gene: TRBV4-1
d_gene: TRBD1
CDR3nt: TGCGCCAGCAGCCCATTCTTAACAGGGGTTGCTTCACCCCTCCACTTT
CDR3aa: CASSPFLTGVASPLHF

abundance: .
j_gene: TRBJ2-7
v_gene: TRBV5-1
d_gene: .
CDR3nt: TGCGCCAGCAGCCAGGCCGGAGGGTTGGAGTCCTACGAGCAGTACTTC
CDR3aa: CASSQAGGLESYEQYF

abundance: .
j_gene: TRBJ1-6
v_gene: TRBV2
d_gene: TRBD1
CDR3nt: TGTGCCAGCAGTGACACGGGACAGAGGAATTCACCCCTCCACTTT
CDR3aa: CASSDTGQRNSPLHF

abundance: .
j_gene: TRBJ2-5
v_gene: TRBV21-1
d_gene: .
CDR3nt: TGTGCCAGCAGCAAAGCGCTTTTCGACTGCCAAGAGACCCAGTACTTC
CDR3aa: CASSKALFDCQETQYF

abundance: .
j_gene: TRBJ2-1
v_gene: TRBV2
d_gene: TRBD2
CDR3nt: TGTGCCAGCAGGATTGGGCGGGGGGGACACAATGAGCAGTTCTTC
CDR3aa: CASRIGRGGHNEQFF

abundance: .
j_gene: TRBJ1-2
v_gene: TRBV15
d_gene: .
CDR3nt: TGTGCCACCAGCAGAGATTTTCAGGGGCTCGGGGGCTACACCTTC
CDR3aa: CATSRDFQGLGGYTF

abundance: few
j_gene: TRBJ1-6
v_gene: TRBV9
d_gene: TRBD1
CDR3nt: TGTGCCAGCAGCGTTGGACAGGGGGATTCACCCCTCCACTTT
CDR3aa: CASSVGQGDSPLHF

abundance: .
j_gene: TRBJ1-1
v_gene: TRBV9
d_gene: TRBD1
CDR3nt: TGTGCCAGCAGCTCACAGGGGGCGAACACTGAAGCTTTCTTT
CDR3aa: CASSSQGANTEAFF

abundance: .
j_gene: TRBJ1-3
v_gene: TRBV5-1
d_gene: .
CDR3nt: TGCGCCAGCAGCTTGGCCGGTCTCGGGAACACCATATATTTT
CDR3aa: CASSLAGLGNTIYF

abundance: .
j_gene: TRBJ2-7
v_gene: TRBV30
d_gene: TRBD1
CDR3nt: TGTGCCTGGAGTGGGGACAGGGGGAACGAGCAGTACTTC
CDR3aa: CAWSGDRGNEQYF

abundance: .
j_gene: TRBJ2-5
v_gene: TRBV5-1
d_gene: .
CDR3nt: TGCGCCAGCAGCTTCAGGGCGAGAACACAAGAGACCCAGTACTTC
CDR3aa: CASSFRARTQETQYF

abundance: .
j_gene: TRBJ1-2
v_gene: TRBV11-2
d_gene: TRBD1
CDR3nt: TGTGCCAGCAGCACAGGGGGGAGCTATGGCTACACCTTC
CDR3aa: CASSTGGSYGYTF

abundance: .
j_gene: TRBJ1-4
v_gene: TRBV6-5
d_gene: .
CDR3nt: TGTGCCAGCAGCCGAGGTGCAACTAATGAAAAACTGTTTTTT
CDR3aa: CASSRGATNEKLFF

abundance: .
j_gene: TRBJ2-7
v_gene: TRBV14
d_gene: .
CDR3nt: TGTGCCAGCAGCCATCGAGGACAGATATACGAGCAGTACTTC
CDR3aa: CASSHRGQIYEQYF

abundance: .
j_gene: TRBJ2-7
v_gene: TRBV5-1
d_gene: TRBD1
CDR3nt: TGCGCCAGCAGCTTGGAATACAGGGGCGAGCAGTACTTC
CDR3aa: CASSLEYRGEQYF